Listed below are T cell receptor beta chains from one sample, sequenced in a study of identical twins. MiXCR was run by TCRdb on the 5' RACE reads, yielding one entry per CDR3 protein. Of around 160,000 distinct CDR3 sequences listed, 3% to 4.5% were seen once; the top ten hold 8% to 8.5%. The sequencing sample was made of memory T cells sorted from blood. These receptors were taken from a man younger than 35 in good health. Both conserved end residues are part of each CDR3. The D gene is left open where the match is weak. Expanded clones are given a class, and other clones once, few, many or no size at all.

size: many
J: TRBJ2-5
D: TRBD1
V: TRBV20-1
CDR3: CSATPSQGAQETQYF
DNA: TGCAGTGCCACACCCTCGCAGGGGGCGCAAGAGACCCAGTACTTC

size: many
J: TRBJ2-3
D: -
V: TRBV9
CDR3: CASSVEGRTDTQYF
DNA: TGTGCCAGCAGCGTAGAGGGGAGGACAGATACGCAGTATTTT

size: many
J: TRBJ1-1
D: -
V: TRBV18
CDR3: CASSGQSMNTEAFF
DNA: TGTGCCAGCTCTGGACAGTCGATGAACACTGAAGCTTTCTTT

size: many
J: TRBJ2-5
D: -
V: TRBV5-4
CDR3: CASSLQLGSGQETQYF
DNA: TGTGCCAGCAGCCTCCAGTTAGGTAGCGGCCAAGAGACCCAGTACTTC

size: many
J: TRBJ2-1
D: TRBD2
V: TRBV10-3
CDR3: CAINNPGLATGDEQFF
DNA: TGTGCCATCAATAATCCGGGACTAGCGACGGGAGATGAGCAGTTCTTC

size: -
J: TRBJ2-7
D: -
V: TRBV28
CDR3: CASSLVSWEQYF
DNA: TGTGCCAGCAGTTTAGTGTCCTGGGAGCAGTACTTC

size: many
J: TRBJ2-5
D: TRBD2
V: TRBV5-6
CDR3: CASRREGPQYF
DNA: TGTGCCAGCAGGCGGGAGGGCCCCCAGTACTTC

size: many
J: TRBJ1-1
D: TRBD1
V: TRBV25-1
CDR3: CASTTTGRAEAFF
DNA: TGTGCCAGCACCACGACAGGGAGGGCTGAAGCTTTCTTT

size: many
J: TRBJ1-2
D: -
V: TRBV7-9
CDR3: CASFGGSGYTF
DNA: TGTGCCAGCTTTGGGGGATCTGGCTACACCTTC

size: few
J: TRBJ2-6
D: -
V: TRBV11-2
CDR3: CASSLVGALRAATGANVLTF
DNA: TGTGCCAGCAGCTTAGTAGGGGCTTTAAGGGCCGCGACTGGGGCCAACGTCCTGACTTTC

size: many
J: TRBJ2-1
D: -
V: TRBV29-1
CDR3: CSVEESEAAAYNEQFF
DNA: TGCAGCGTTGAAGAATCGGAAGCGGCGGCCTACAATGAGCAGTTCTTC

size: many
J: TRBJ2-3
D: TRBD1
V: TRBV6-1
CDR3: CASRTPGQGFLGTQYF
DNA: TGTGCCAGCAGGACTCCGGGACAGGGGTTTCTGGGTACGCAGTATTTT

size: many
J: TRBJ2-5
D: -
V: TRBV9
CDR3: CASSVGERTQETQYF
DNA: TGTGCCAGCAGCGTAGGTGAGCGTACCCAAGAGACCCAGTACTTC

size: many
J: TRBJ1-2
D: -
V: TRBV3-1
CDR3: CASSPAGRGGSTF
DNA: TGTGCCAGCAGCCCCGCGGGGCGTGGGGGATCCACCTTC

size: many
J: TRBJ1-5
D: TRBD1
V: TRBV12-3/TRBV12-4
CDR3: CASSFSGGAYQPQHF
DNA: TGTGCCAGCAGTTTCTCAGGGGGCGCATATCAGCCCCAGCATTTT

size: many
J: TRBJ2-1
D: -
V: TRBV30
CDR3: CAWTQGMGYNEQFF
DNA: TGTGCCTGGACACAGGGTATGGGCTACAATGAGCAGTTCTTC

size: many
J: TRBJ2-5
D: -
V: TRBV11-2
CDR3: CASRSISGSRKETQYF
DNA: TGTGCCAGCAGATCCATTAGCGGAAGTAGGAAAGAGACCCAGTACTTC

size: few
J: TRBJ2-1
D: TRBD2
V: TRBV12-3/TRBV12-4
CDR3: CASSRSRLAGGNEQFF
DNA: TGTGCCAGCAGTCGTTCCCGACTAGCGGGGGGTAATGAGCAGTTCTTC

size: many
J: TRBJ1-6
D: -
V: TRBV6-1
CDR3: CASSPTGRNSPLHF
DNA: TGTGCCAGCAGTCCCACAGGGCGGAATTCACCCCTCCACTTT

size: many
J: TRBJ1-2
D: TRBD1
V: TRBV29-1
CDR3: CSVGGQNYGYTF
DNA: TGCAGCGTAGGGGGACAGAACTATGGCTACACCTTC

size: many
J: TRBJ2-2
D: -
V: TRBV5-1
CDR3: CASSLQVAGELFF
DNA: TGCGCCAGCAGCCTACAGGTAGCCGGGGAGCTGTTTTTT

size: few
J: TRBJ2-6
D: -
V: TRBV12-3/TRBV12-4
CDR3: CASRGPDSGANVLTF
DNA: TGTGCCAGCAGGGGCCCAGACTCTGGGGCCAACGTCCTGACTTTC

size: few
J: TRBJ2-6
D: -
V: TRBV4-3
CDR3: CASSQDVGRWQSGANVLTF
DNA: TGCGCCAGCAGCCAGGACGTAGGGAGATGGCAATCTGGGGCCAACGTCCTGACTTTC

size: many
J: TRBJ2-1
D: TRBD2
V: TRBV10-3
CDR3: CAISARGLAGGNEQFF
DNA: TGTGCCATCAGCGCCCGGGGACTAGCGGGGGGCAATGAGCAGTTCTTC

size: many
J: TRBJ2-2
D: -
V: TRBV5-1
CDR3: CASSPGHGELFF
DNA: TGCGCCAGCAGCCCGGGACACGGGGAGCTGTTTTTT

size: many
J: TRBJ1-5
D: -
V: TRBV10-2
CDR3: CASSTDSDQPQHF
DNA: TGCGCCAGCTCAACGGATTCTGATCAGCCCCAGCATTTT

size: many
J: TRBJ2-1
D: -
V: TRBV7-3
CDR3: CASSLRLTNNEQFF
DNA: TGTGCCAGCAGCTTACGACTAACCAACAATGAGCAGTTCTTC

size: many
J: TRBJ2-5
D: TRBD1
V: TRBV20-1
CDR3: CSAEQWDRQETQYF
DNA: TGCAGTGCTGAACAATGGGACAGACAAGAGACCCAGTACTTC

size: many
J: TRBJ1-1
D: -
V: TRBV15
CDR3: CATSRDKGRDEAFF
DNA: TGTGCCACCAGCAGAGATAAGGGCCGGGATGAAGCTTTCTTT

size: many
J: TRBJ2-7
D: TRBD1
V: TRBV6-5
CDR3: CASSYSTTGKGYEQYF
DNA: TGTGCCAGCAGTTACTCGACGACAGGGAAAGGATACGAGCAGTACTTC

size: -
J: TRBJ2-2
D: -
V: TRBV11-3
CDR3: CASSSGPRELFF
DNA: TGTGCCAGCAGTTCAGGACCCCGGGAGCTGTTTTTT

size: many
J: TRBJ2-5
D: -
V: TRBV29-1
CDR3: CSVYLSSDFARTQYF
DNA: TGCAGCGTTTATCTCTCTTCGGACTTTGCGAGGACCCAGTACTTC

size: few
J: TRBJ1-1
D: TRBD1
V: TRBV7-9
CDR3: CAGSSAGTGFTSGAFF
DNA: TGTGCCGGCTCGTCTGCCGGGACAGGGTTTACAAGCGGGGCTTTCTTT

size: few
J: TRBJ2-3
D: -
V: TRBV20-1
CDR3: CSAGGGATQYF
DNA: TGCAGTGCTGGTGGGGGGGCTACGCAGTATTTT

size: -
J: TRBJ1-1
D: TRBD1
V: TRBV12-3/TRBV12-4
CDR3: CASSLGWTGEQSTEAFF
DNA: TGTGCCAGCAGTTTAGGGTGGACAGGGGAGCAGAGCACTGAAGCTTTCTTT

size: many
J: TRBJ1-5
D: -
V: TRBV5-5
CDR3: CASSRDSNQPQHF
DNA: TGTGCCAGCAGCCGGGACAGCAATCAGCCCCAGCATTTT

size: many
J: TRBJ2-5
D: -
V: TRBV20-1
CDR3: CSASRANNYQETQYF
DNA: TGCAGTGCCTCCCGGGCCAACAACTACCAAGAGACCCAGTACTTC

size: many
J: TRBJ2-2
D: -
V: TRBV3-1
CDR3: CASRQSVGELFF
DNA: TGTGCCAGCCGCCAGTCGGTCGGGGAGCTGTTTTTT